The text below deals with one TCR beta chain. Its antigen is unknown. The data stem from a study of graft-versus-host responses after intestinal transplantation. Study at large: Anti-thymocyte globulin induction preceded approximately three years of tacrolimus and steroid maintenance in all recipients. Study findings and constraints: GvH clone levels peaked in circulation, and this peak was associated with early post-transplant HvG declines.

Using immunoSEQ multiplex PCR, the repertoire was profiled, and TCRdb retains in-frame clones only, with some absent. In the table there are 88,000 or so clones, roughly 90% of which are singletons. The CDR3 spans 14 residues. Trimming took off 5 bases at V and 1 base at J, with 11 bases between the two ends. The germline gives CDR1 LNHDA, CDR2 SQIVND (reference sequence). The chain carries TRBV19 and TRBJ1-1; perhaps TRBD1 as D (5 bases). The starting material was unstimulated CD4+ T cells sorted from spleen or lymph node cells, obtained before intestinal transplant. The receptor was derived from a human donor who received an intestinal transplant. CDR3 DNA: TGTGCCAGTAGTCCGGGACTTAAGAACACTGAAGCTTTCTTT. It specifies CASSPGLKNTEAFF. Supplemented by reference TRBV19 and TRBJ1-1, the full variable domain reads DGGITQSPKYLFRKEGQNVTLSCEQNLNHDAMYWYRQDPGQGLRLIYYSQIVNDFQKGDIAEGYSVSREKKESFPLTVTSAQKNPTAFYLCASSPGLKNTEAFFGQGTRLTVV.